This T cell receptor (beta chain) comes out of a study of Graves' ophthalmopathy and Graves' hyperthyroidism. About the research overall: Peripheral blood (taken before any treatment) was collected at initial diagnosis.

Study-wide results and caveats: The model flagged ophthalmopathy progression at about 71% sensitivity and nearly 75% specificity.

All donors with ophthalmopathy were recorded as having moderate-to-severe activity, CAS ≥3, NOSPECS ≥4 and a duration under 3 months. Diagnoses were established from clinical symptoms, serum thyroxine, TRAb, thyroid ultrasound and orbital computed tomography. This clonotype showed up many times. Its antigen is unknown. RNA served as the template for amplifying TCR beta CDR3 regions. First-round RT-PCR relied on HTBI primers, and a second-round multiplex PCR came next. TCRdb redid the calling of the multiplex PCR reads with MiXCR, one entry per CDR3 protein. The top ten clones hold over 7.5% of a sample with about half a million distinct CDR3 sequences, roughly 14% of them seen once. Losses at the gene ends were 6 bases for V and 5 bases for J; bases not matched to a gene: 11. The germline gives CDR1 MDHEN, CDR2 SYDVKM. This CDR3 contains 15 residues.

The receptor was isolated from a woman in her twenties or thirties with Graves' ophthalmopathy. Sequencing input: blood. The genes are TRBV28 and TRBJ2-5; 8 positions agree with TRBD2. The CDR3 is CASSPRRGDAETQYF. The CDR3 DNA reads TGTGCCAGCAGCCCCAGGCGGGGGGACGCCGAGACCCAGTACTTC.